The rows below give T cell receptor beta chains drawn from one sample of a study of shared clonotypes between healthy human individuals. Generated by immunoSEQ multiplex PCR, the TCRdb table keeps only in-frame clones and is missing some. The repertoire holds some 1 million clones, with about three quarters as singletons. Sequenced input: memory CD4+ T cells sorted from blood. Every receptor here comes from a man younger than 35 in good health. Both conserved end residues are part of each CDR3. The D gene is left open where the match is weak. Not every row has a clone size; where given, it reads once, few, many or a size class.

D gene,clone size,V gene,J gene,CDR3 DNA,CDR3 protein
NA,NA,TRBV18,TRBJ1-1,TGTGCCAGCTCACCAAATACGGGGGACACTGAAGCTTTCTTT,CASSPNTGDTEAFF
NA,NA,TRBV7-7,TRBJ2-1,TGTGCTAGCAGCCCCCTAGATTTCCTCGCCGAGCAGTTCTTC,CASSPLDFLAEQFF
NA,NA,TRBV5-1,TRBJ1-4,TGCGCCAGCAGCTGGGACGCTAAGGATGAAAAACTGTTTTTT,CASSWDAKDEKLFF
NA,NA,TRBV2,TRBJ2-3,TGTGCCAGCAGTAGCACAGATACGCAGTATTTT,CASSSTDTQYF
NA,once,TRBV11-2,TRBJ2-1,TGTGCCAGCAGCTTAGGTAGCTCTCTTGAGCAGTTCTTC,CASSLGSSLEQFF
TRBD1,NA,TRBV9,TRBJ2-1,TGTGCCAGCACCCGGACAGGGGAGGCCTACAATGAGCAGTTCTTC,CASTRTGEAYNEQFF
TRBD2,NA,TRBV9,TRBJ2-3,TGTGCCAGCAGCGTAGCTGGAGGACTAGGGCCCGCCACAGATACGCAGTATTTT,CASSVAGGLGPATDTQYF
TRBD1,NA,TRBV7-9,TRBJ2-2,TGTGCCAGCAGCGTCCAGGGGGCCCCGGGGGAGCTGTTTTTT,CASSVQGAPGELFF
TRBD2,NA,TRBV5-1,TRBJ2-1,TGCGCCAGCAGCTTGGTCGCGGGGGGCAACCATGGGGACAATGAGCAGTTCTTC,CASSLVAGGNHGDNEQFF
TRBD2,NA,TRBV19,TRBJ2-1,TGTGCCAGTAGTTCCGGACTAGCGGGAGAAGTAAATGAGCAGTTCTTC,CASSSGLAGEVNEQFF
TRBD2,NA,TRBV30,TRBJ2-1,TGTGCCTGGAGCGTGGGGCGGACTAGCGGGAGGACTATCGCCTACAATGAGCAGTTCTTC,CAWSVGRTSGRTIAYNEQFF
NA,once,TRBV5-1,TRBJ2-7,TGCGCCAGCAGCTTAGTGGGAAACGAGCAGTACTTC,CASSLVGNEQYF
NA,NA,TRBV7-8,TRBJ2-3,TGTGCCAGCAGCTTAGTACTGGGTGGGGGCACAGATACGCAGTATTTT,CASSLVLGGGTDTQYF
NA,NA,TRBV19,TRBJ2-7,TGTGCCAGTAGTACACCGGGATCGAGCTCCTACGAGCAGTACTTC,CASSTPGSSSYEQYF
NA,NA,TRBV6-6,TRBJ2-2,TGTGCCAGCAGTTACCGCAGATTTGAGAACACCGGGGAGCTGTTTTTT,CASSYRRFENTGELFF
TRBD1,NA,TRBV6-5,TRBJ1-2,TGTGCCAGCAGCCGCTGGGACAGGCCCTATGGCTACACCTTC,CASSRWDRPYGYTF
TRBD1,NA,TRBV6-5,TRBJ2-5,TGTGCCAGCAGACCATTGACAGGGGACCAAGAGACCCAGTACTTC,CASRPLTGDQETQYF
NA,NA,TRBV28,TRBJ2-5,TGTGCCAGCCACTCGCAAGGGGTCCAAGAGACCCAGTACTTC,CASHSQGVQETQYF
TRBD1,NA,TRBV14,TRBJ2-6,TGTGCCAGCAGCCAACTTTTATCAGGACAGGGGACTGGGGCCAACGTCCTGACTTTC,CASSQLLSGQGTGANVLTF
NA,NA,TRBV5-4,TRBJ2-5,TGTGCCAGCAGCCTAGATGGGGGGCGCGTAGAGACCCAGTACTTC,CASSLDGGRVETQYF
TRBD1,NA,TRBV19,TRBJ2-3,TGTGCCAGTAGTATGGGCAGGGGGCTAGATACGCAGTATTTT,CASSMGRGLDTQYF
TRBD2,NA,TRBV29-1,TRBJ2-7,TGCAGCGTTGAAGTAGCGGGCATCTACGAGCAGTACTTC,CSVEVAGIYEQYF
NA,many,TRBV28,TRBJ1-3,TGTGCCAGCAGTTCTAGGACATCGGGAAACACCATATATTTT,CASSSRTSGNTIYF
NA,NA,TRBV6-5,TRBJ2-5,TGTGCCAGCAGTTACTCGTCGGGAACGTACCAAGAGACCCAGTACTTC,CASSYSSGTYQETQYF
NA,NA,TRBV19,TRBJ2-3,TGTGCCAGTAGTGAGCTAGCCGCAGATACGCAGTATTTT,CASSELAADTQYF
NA,NA,TRBV5-1,TRBJ2-7,TGCGCCAGCAGCCGGGGGGCCGGGCAGTACTTC,CASSRGAGQYF